This T cell receptor (beta chain) was documented in a study of cytomegalovirus exposure and HLA in healthy donors. Germline lookup yields CDR1 ENHRY and CDR2 SYGVKD. Trimming cost V 3 bases and J 0 bases, with 12 bases left between them. The length of the CDR3 is 16 residues. Study-wide findings and caveats: Per a later analysis, HLA-associated TCR beta chains showed more clonal expansion than other, equally common TCR beta chains. V segments that were indistinguishable, TRBV6-2 and TRBV6-3 among them, were omitted from analysis. A link between a missense DCLRE1C variant and TCR beta V- and J-gene trimming emerged from a later analysis.

In regard to this clone: The antigen is not known.

The primer mix had 60 Vbeta and 13 Jbeta primers. Method: immunoSEQ multiplex PCR; TCRdb's copy keeps in-frame clones and lacks some. The sample has over 150,000 clones; approximately 79% are singletons. The material sequenced was PBMCs. This TCR derives from a man aged 35 to 55 in good health and CMV-seronegative. This chain joins TRBV10-3 and TRBJ2-1; possibly TRBD1 for D (6 bases). CDR3 sequence (DNA): TGTGCCATCAGTGATCTCCGCAGGGGCTCCTACAATGAGCAGTTCTTC. Translating gives CAISDLRRGSYNEQFF.